The clone carrying this TCR beta chain was seen many times. Its target is not known. This sample was included in a study of spatial heterogeneity in lung cancer. The sample's time point: sample taken at primary tumor resection. Points from the study as a whole: Within tumors, counts of expanded alpha and beta TCRs tracked tumor mutation counts.

MiXCR, run by TCRdb on the 5' RACE reads, gives a single entry per CDR3 protein. In the table there are over 2,000 distinct CDR3 sequences, roughly an eighth of which are singletons. Germline V gene sequence: CDR1 LGHNA, CDR2 YSLEER. V lost 1 base to trimming and J lost 3 bases; unmatched junction nucleotides: 0. The CDR3 contains 13 residues. This TCR derives from a male donor with early-stage non-small cell lung cancer. Sequencing used lung tumor tissue, obtained at surgery. The chain is built from TRBV4-3 and TRBJ2-7; 7 bases line up with TRBD1. CDR3 protein: CASSQGTGYEQYF. The CDR3 nucleotides read TGCGCCAGCAGCCAAGGGACAGGCTACGAGCAGTACTTC.